This T cell receptor beta chain was recorded in a study of T cell responses to AZD1222 COVID-19 vaccine. The assay was immunoSEQ multiplex PCR, and TCRdb's table has in-frame clones only and misses some. The sample lists about 140,000 clones, roughly 90% occurring once. On this clone: Its antigen is currently unknown.

Findings and limits, study-wide: Regions 160-218 and 743-854 dominated among vaccine-associated CD4 TCRs spanning spike. After two AZD1222 doses, spike-specific TCR breadth and depth rose versus day 0. Females outnumbered males among donors, who were mostly white British; clonal diversity was possibly underestimated.

V was clipped by 5 bases and J by 0 bases, with 14 bases between them. The CDR3 loop spans 15 amino acids. Germline V CDR1 and CDR2: LNHDA, SQIVND (reference sequence). V gene TRBV19 combines with J gene TRBJ2-7, with D unresolved. The source is an adult in good health. Material: peripheral blood, obtained on day 0 of AZD1222 vaccination. In DNA, the CDR3 is TGTGCCAGTAGTTGGGGTTTAGGCAGCTCCTACGAGCAGTACTTC. It specifies CASSWGLGSSYEQYF. Filled out from reference TRBV19 and TRBJ2-7, the complete variable domain reads DGGITQSPKYLFRKEGQNVTLSCEQNLNHDAMYWYRQDPGQGLRLIYYSQIVNDFQKGDIAEGYSVSREKKESFPLTVTSAQKNPTAFYLCASSWGLGSSYEQYFGPGTRLTVT.